These T cell receptor beta chains were read from a single sample in a study of T cells in Graves' hyperthyroidism and ophthalmopathy. MiXCR, run by TCRdb on the multiplex PCR reads, gives a single entry per CDR3 protein. This sample carries fewer than 250,000 distinct CDR3 sequences, about a sixth of them seen once, and the ten largest clones take around 30%. The sequenced material came from blood. These receptors were taken from a woman aged 18 to 35 with Graves' ophthalmopathy. The CDR3 runs from the conserved cysteine through the conserved F or W. A D gene is named only where the DNA matches it firmly. A clone size is listed for some rows: how often the clone was seen (once, few, many), or a class if it is expanded.

V gene	J gene	D gene	clone size	CDR3 DNA	CDR3 protein
TRBV11-3	TRBJ1-1	.	many	TGTGCCAGCAGCTTCGATGGGGACACTGAAGCTTTCTTT	CASSFDGDTEAFF
TRBV30	TRBJ1-6	.	many	TGTGCCTGGAGTGTATCATACGGGGATAATTCACCCCTCCACTTT	CAWSVSYGDNSPLHF
TRBV6-1	TRBJ2-2	TRBD2	few	TGTGCCAGCAGCTGGACTAGCGGGAGGGCCTACACCGGGGAGCTGTTTTTT	CASSWTSGRAYTGELFF
TRBV18	TRBJ2-5	.	many	TGTGCCAGCTCACCTCAACATCCCCAAGAGACCCAGTACTTC	CASSPQHPQETQYF
TRBV30	TRBJ1-1	.	many	TGTGCCTTCAAATGGGGGGGCCGGAACACTGAAGCTTTCTTT	CAFKWGGRNTEAFF
TRBV28	TRBJ1-1	.	many	TGTGCCAGCTGGGTAGTGAACACTGAAGCTTTCTTT	CASWVVNTEAFF
TRBV28	TRBJ1-1	.	many	TGTGCCAGCAGCCTTTGGTTCATGAACACTGAAGCTTTCTTT	CASSLWFMNTEAFF
TRBV2	TRBJ1-2	TRBD1	many	TGTGCCAGCAACGTCCAGGGGGAAAGAGGCTACACCTTC	CASNVQGERGYTF
TRBV12-3/TRBV12-4	TRBJ1-2	.	many	TGTGCCAGCAGACCCTGGATGAGTGGCCAGTCGAGCGGCTACACCTTC	CASRPWMSGQSSGYTF
TRBV20-1	TRBJ1-2	.	many	TGCAGTGCTAGTAGATACTCAGGAACAGTAACGAGTGGCTACACCTTC	CSASRYSGTVTSGYTF
TRBV12-3/TRBV12-4	TRBJ2-7	TRBD2	few	TGTGCCAGCAGTTTCACGACTAGCGGGAGCCACGAGCAGTACTTC	CASSFTTSGSHEQYF
TRBV7-9	TRBJ2-5	.	.	TGTGCCAGCAGCTTGGGAGAGGGCTACAGGAGCCAACGAGAGACCCAGTACTTC	CASSLGEGYRSQRETQYF
TRBV6-1	TRBJ2-1	TRBD1	many	TGTGCCAGCAGTTATAGCGGACAGGGGACCCATGAGCAGTTCTTC	CASSYSGQGTHEQFF
TRBV29-1	TRBJ2-1	TRBD2	.	TGCAGCGTCTGTTTGATCGGGACTAGCGGGCACTCCTACAATGAGCAGTTCTTC	CSVCLIGTSGHSYNEQFF
TRBV28	TRBJ1-2	TRBD1	.	TGTGCCAGCAGTAGGACAGGCCCAAACTATGGCTACACCTTC	CASSRTGPNYGYTF
TRBV20-1	TRBJ2-5	.	many	TGCAGTGCTAGTCGGACAACGGGGGAGACCCAGTACTTC	CSASRTTGETQYF
TRBV11-2	TRBJ2-3	TRBD2	many	TGTGCCAGCAGCTTAGATCCAGCGGGAAGCACAGATACGCAGTATTTT	CASSLDPAGSTDTQYF
TRBV28	TRBJ2-1	TRBD2	many	TGTGCCAGCAGGCCCTTTCGGCGGGGGGGCTACAATGAGCAGTTCTTC	CASRPFRRGGYNEQFF
TRBV20-1	TRBJ2-3	.	many	TGCAGTGCTATTCATAGGGATACGCAGTATTTT	CSAIHRDTQYF
TRBV6-5	TRBJ1-1	.	many	TGTGCCAGCAGTTACCTGGACGGGGGGAACACTGAAGCTTTCTTT	CASSYLDGGNTEAFF
TRBV2	TRBJ1-2	TRBD1	many	TGTGCCAGCAGTGTGATCTTCCAGGGGGCGCCTCAGGAAGGCTACACCTTC	CASSVIFQGAPQEGYTF
TRBV29-1	TRBJ2-1	.	many	TGCAGCGTTGTGTGGTTTAGGGTTAATGAGCAGTTCTTC	CSVVWFRVNEQFF
TRBV13	TRBJ1-2	TRBD1	.	TGTGCCAGCAACATGGACAGGGGTTATGGCTACACCTTC	CASNMDRGYGYTF
TRBV6-1	TRBJ1-4	.	many	TGTGCCACTGGAAGACAGGCGCTATCAACTAATGAAAAACTGTTTTTT	CATGRQALSTNEKLFF
TRBV18	TRBJ1-6	.	many	TGTGCCAGCTCACCATCGGACACTAGGAACCTCCACTTT	CASSPSDTRNLHF
TRBV9	TRBJ1-1	.	many	TGTGCCAGCAGCCCAGAGGGGACACCTAGGACTGAAGCTTTCTTT	CASSPEGTPRTEAFF
TRBV6-2/TRBV6-3	TRBJ2-4	TRBD2	few	TGTGCCAGCAGCGGTAGCGGGGCTAAAAACATTCAGTACTTC	CASSGSGAKNIQYF